This TCR beta chain was retrieved from a study of graft-versus-host responses after intestinal transplantation (dated by TCRdb to the early 2020s). About the full investigation: The transplants that recipients received were multivisceral, liver-intestinal, or isolated intestinal. Anti-thymocyte globulin induction was given to all recipients, followed by maintenance tacrolimus and steroids for approximately 3 years. After intestinal transplantation, graft-versus-host and host-versus-graft alloreactive T cell clones in the graft, circulation and bone marrow were tracked using bulk TCR-beta CDR3 sequencing. To identify alloreactive clones, pre-transplant mixed lymphocyte reaction products were sequenced and then compared with unstimulated pre-transplant donor and recipient T cells. A cohort of fewer than 25 intestinal transplant recipients, including one retransplant, was enrolled, and a few patients lacking pretransplant specimens were excluded. A peak of at least 4% donor T cells among recipient peripheral blood mononuclear cells was the definition used for donor T cell macrochimerism. Rather than going through the commercial service, samples from a few later patients were sequenced in-house on an Illumina MiSeq and processed with MiXCR. What the work shows at the level of the full study, not this receptor alone: GvH clones were detected in recipient bone marrow, and some appeared earlier in ileal mucosa or blood, consistent with an intestinal mucosal origin. Early after transplant, peak levels of circulating GvH clones were associated with declines in HvG clones. Patients with donor T cell macrochimerism had high GvH to HvG T cell clonal ratios in their allografts. The relatively low number and heterogeneity of intestinal transplant patients limited the conclusions.

This clone has only one observation. Its antigen specificity is not known. No clone much larger than this one lies a single base away; base qualities are absent. The junction shows trimming of 6 bases on V and 7 bases on J, and the gene matches do not reach 13 bases of it. As encoded in the germline V gene, CDR1 is MDHEN while CDR2 is SYDVKM. The CDR3, cysteine through phenylalanine, is 16 amino acids long. Just CDR3 DNA is preserved here, 48 bases in frame from base 1. The time point label on this specimen signifies: cells obtained before transplantation from donor or recipient. CD3+CD4+ and CD3+CD8+ populations were FACS-sorted from unstimulated pre-transplant donor and recipient cells taken from spleen or lymph nodes. Library creation used the immunoSEQ multiplex PCR assay. For most patients, genomic DNA was isolated with the Qiagen DNeasy Blood and Tissue Kit and sent frozen to Adaptive Biotechnologies for TCR sequencing. Adaptive Biotechnologies carried out high-throughput TCR-beta CDR3 sequencing of genomic DNA for most patients. In the source study's methods: TCR sequencing data were retrieved from Adaptive's ImmunoSEQ software for 15 to 20 patients, whereas a few other patients were processed with MiXCR and VDJtools. To correct CD4 versus CD8 sorting errors, sequences present in both subsets at a frequency ratio below 5:1 were removed. Because the origin of CDR3 nucleotide sequences shared between donor and recipient could not be assigned, those sequences were removed. At least 2-fold expansion over unstimulated cells and a minimum CFSE-low frequency of 0.002% (template counts) or 0.001% (read counts) were required for clones to be classified as alloreactive. Clones detected in sequenced pre-transplant spleen, lymph node, or MLR CFSE-low populations of the donor or recipient were defined as mappable. The cumulative frequency of alloreactive clones was calculated as a percentage of all sequences, weighted by copy number. TCRdb retrieved this table from immuneACCESS and kept in-frame rearrangements only. Not all clones are present; in checked studies, unresolved V genes account for under half, and no reason is known for the remainder. V and J calls and clone size are given by that table; D and trimming were obtained from the DNA. This sample gives approximately 99,000 clones in total; 91% of them show up just once. The top ten constitute about 0.18% of the sample.

The V gene is TRBV28 and the J gene is TRBJ2-2; 8 of the junction bases match TRBD2. The sequencing here drew on unstimulated CD4+ T cells sorted from spleen or lymph node cells, taken before transplant. The clonotype originates from a human donor who was the organ donor for an intestinal transplant. Read as DNA, the sequence is TGTGCCAGCAGGATCATCGCCGGGACTAGGAGCGGGGAGCTGTTTTTT. The translation is CASRIIAGTRSGELFF.